These 12 T cell receptor beta chains originate from one sample sequenced in a study of blood T cell repertoires in COVID-19. Generated by immunoSEQ multiplex PCR, the TCRdb table keeps only in-frame clones and is missing some. This table has about 15,000 clones, over 75% appearing once. Sequenced input: peripheral blood. These receptors were collected from a woman aged 70 to 79 with active COVID-19.

For the CDR3, the DNA is TGTGCCAGCAGCCGCGCCGGGACTCCCTACAATGAGCAGTTCTTC. Translation gives CASSRAGTPYNEQFF. The chain employs TRBV7-8 and TRBJ2-1; D is possibly TRBD2 (6 bases). The CDR3 consists of 15 residues. Germline assignment: CDR1 SGHVS and CDR2 FQNEAQ. V was cut by 5 bases and J by 2 bases, with 13 bases left in between.

This clone was observed a single time. The gene calls are TRBV7-3 and TRBJ1-2; D is uncertain. This CDR3 has 13 residues. Between the trimmed V and J ends, which lost 8 bases and 10 bases, there was a span of 20 bases. Germline loops: CDR1 SGHTA, CDR2 FQGTGA. DNA for the CDR3: TGTGCCAGCTCCCCAGCTCAGGCCAATGACTACACCTTC. The encoded protein is CASSPAQANDYTF. Full variable domain (rest looked up from reference TRBV7-3 and TRBJ1-2): GAGVSQTPSNKVTEKGKYVELRCDPISGHTALYWYRQSLGQGPEFLIYFQGTGAADDSGLPNDRFFAVRPEGSVSTLKIQRTERGDSAVYLCASSPAQANDYTFGSGTRLTVV.

The chain employs TRBV7-2 and TRBJ2-3; D is perhaps TRBD2 (6 bases). This CDR3 comprises 17 residues. The germline gives CDR1 SGHTA, CDR2 FQGNSA. Trimming left V 5 bases short and J 0 bases short, with 18 bases between. Written as DNA, the CDR3 is TGTGCCAGCAGCCCCACCCCCAGCGGGTCTAGCACAGATACGCAGTATTTT. Amino acid sequence: CASSPTPSGSSTDTQYF.

The rearrangement uses TRBV5-1 and TRBJ2-1; the match to TRBD2 covers 7 bases. Germline CDR1 SGHRS, CDR2 YFSETQ. This CDR3 spans 15 amino acids. After removal of 1 base from V and 4 bases from J, the junction contained 5 bases not matched to a gene. The CDR3 protein is CASSLSLAEYNEQFF. Here the CDR3 DNA reads TGCGCCAGCAGCTTGAGTCTAGCGGAATACAATGAGCAGTTCTTC.

The chain links TRBV6-5 to TRBJ2-1, with 8 bases matching TRBD1. Germline V gene lookup returns CDR1 MNHEY and CDR2 SVGAGI. The J segment lost 6 bases and the V segment lost 6 bases, leaving 7 bases of the junction unmatched. This CDR3 has 14 amino acids. The CDR3 DNA sequence: TGTGCCAGCAGCCCCGGGGACAGGTTCAATGAGCAGTTCTTC. Protein sequence: CASSPGDRFNEQFF.

Concerning this clone: This sample also contains other DNA sequences that code for the same CDR3. This sequence joins TRBV5-1 and TRBJ2-1; 8 bases map to TRBD2. This CDR3 contains 16 residues. The germline gives CDR1 SGHRS, CDR2 YFSETQ. V lost 4 bases to trimming and J lost 0 bases; unmatched junction nucleotides: 6. Here the CDR3 reads CASSVTSGSSYNEQFF. The CDR3 DNA reads as TGCGCCAGCAGCGTAACTAGCGGATCCTCCTACAATGAGCAGTTCTTC.

The chain has TRBV2 and TRBJ1-4, with TRBD1 identical over 7 bases. Losses at the gene ends were 6 bases for V and 8 bases for J; bases not matched to a gene: 6. CDR3 size: 13 residues. Germline V gene sequence: CDR1 SNHLY, CDR2 FYNNEI. The CDR3 reads CASSTGEEEKLFF. DNA for the CDR3: TGTGCCAGCAGCACAGGGGAGGAGGAAAAACTGTTTTTT.

The chain combines TRBV3-1 (or the pseudogene TRBV3-2) with TRBJ2-5; no definite D call. Trimming left V 0 bases short and J 5 bases short, with 4 bases between. Germline values: CDR1 LGHDT, CDR2 YNNKEL (reference sequence). The CDR3 loop spans 12 amino acids. CDR3 nucleotides: TGTGCCAGCAGCCAAGACGTGGAGACCCAGTACTTC. It yields the protein CASSQDVETQYF.

The count of this clone is one. The chain employs TRBV7-2 and TRBJ1-2; D uncertain. V lost 3 bases and J 2 bases, leaving 7 bases between the germline ends. The germline gives CDR1 SGHTA, CDR2 FQGNSA. This CDR3 contains 13 residues. The DNA of the CDR3 is TGTGCCAGCAGCTTCGACAACAACTATGGCTACACCTTC. Amino acid sequence: CASSFDNNYGYTF.

The J gene is TRBJ2-3, the V gene TRBV11-3, with 15 bases matching TRBD2. This CDR3 is 19 amino acids long. Trimming cost V 1 base and J 1 base; bases outside gene matches: 6. Germline V gives CDR1 SGHNT, CDR2 YENEEA. CDR3 nucleotides: TGTGCCAGCAGCTTAGCCCGGACTAGCGGGAGGGTAGGCACAGATACGCAGTATTTT. Encoded protein: CASSLARTSGRVGTDTQYF. The full variable domain, completed using reference TRBV11-3 and TRBJ2-3, is EAGVVQSPRYKIIEKKQPVAFWCNPISGHNTLYWYLQNLGQGPELLIRYENEEAVDDSQLPKDRFSAERLKGVDSTLKIQPAELGDSAVYLCASSLARTSGRVGTDTQYFGPGTRLTVL.

The chain combines TRBV3-1 (or the pseudogene TRBV3-2) with TRBJ1-1; perhaps TRBD1 as D (6 bases). Germline V lookup: CDR1 LGHDT, CDR2 YNNKEL (reference sequence). V was trimmed by 4 bases and J by 7 bases, leaving 13 bases between them. The CDR3 covers 13 residues. CDR3 amino acids: CASSLRGGHEAFF. CDR3 nucleotides: TGTGCCAGCAGCCTACGAGGGGGACATGAAGCTTTCTTT.

V is TRBV6-5 and J is TRBJ2-7, with 7 positions matching TRBD1. Germline-derived CDR1 and CDR2 are MNHEY and SVGAGI. The ends lost 0 bases at V and 4 bases at J; junction bases unmatched: 9. This CDR3 spans 16 amino acids. For the CDR3, the DNA is TGTGCCAGCAGTTACTCGGCGACAGGGCCGGGATACGAGCAGTACTTC. Translating gives CASSYSATGPGYEQYF.